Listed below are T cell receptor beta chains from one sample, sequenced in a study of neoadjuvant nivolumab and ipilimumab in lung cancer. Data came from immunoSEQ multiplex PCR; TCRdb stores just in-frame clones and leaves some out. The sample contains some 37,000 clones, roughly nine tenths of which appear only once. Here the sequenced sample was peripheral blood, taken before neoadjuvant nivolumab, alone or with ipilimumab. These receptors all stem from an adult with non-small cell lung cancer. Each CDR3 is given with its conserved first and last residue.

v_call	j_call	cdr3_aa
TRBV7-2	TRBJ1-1	CASSSMTGIMAFF
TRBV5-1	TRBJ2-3	CASSLTLGGDTQYF
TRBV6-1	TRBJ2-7	CASSDLTVAFRSYEQYF
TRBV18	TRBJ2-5	CASSLLQTETQYF
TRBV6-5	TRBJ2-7	CASSIQGGYEQYF
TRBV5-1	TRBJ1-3	CASSLGAASGNTIYF
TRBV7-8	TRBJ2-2	CASVERIGSTGELFF
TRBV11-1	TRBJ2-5	CASSLVLDQETQYF
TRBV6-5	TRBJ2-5	CASSYSGAPGETQYF
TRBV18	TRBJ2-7	CASSPPYDRTSGSYEQYF
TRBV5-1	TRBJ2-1	CASSLDGGRRDEQFF
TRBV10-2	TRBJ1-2	CASLQGRDGYTF
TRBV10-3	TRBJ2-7	CAISEELNHYEQYF
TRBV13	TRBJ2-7	CASREVSPPRGEQYF
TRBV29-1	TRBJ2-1	CSGGRGYNEQFF
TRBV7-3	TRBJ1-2	CASSPGVTGDYGYTF
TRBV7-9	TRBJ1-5	CASSAYGGDNQPQHF
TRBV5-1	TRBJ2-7	CASSLAQLAGAYEQYF
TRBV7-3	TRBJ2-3	CASAQQGAFDTQYF
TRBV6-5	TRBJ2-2	CASKTGDTGELFF
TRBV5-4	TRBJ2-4	CASPYGLAGVIQYF
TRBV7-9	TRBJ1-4	CASSLASATNEKLFF
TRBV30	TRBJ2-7	CAWSVGGPIYEQYF
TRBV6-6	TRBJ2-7	CASSYPGGSSYEQYF
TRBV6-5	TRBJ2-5	CASSYSIVGGGETQYF
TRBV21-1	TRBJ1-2	CASSILSRDRVGSRGYTF
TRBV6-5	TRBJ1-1	CASSLSVRVRNTEAFF
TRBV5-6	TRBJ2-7	CASSPTSGSYEQYF